Included here is one T cell receptor beta chain sequence, with context. The antigen remains undetermined. A multiplex PCR was run with 60 Vbeta primers and 13 Jbeta primers. The repertoire was sequenced with immunoSEQ multiplex PCR; TCRdb's copy has only in-frame clones and lacks some. Its listing shows tens of thousands of clones. These data come from a study of cytomegalovirus exposure and HLA in healthy donors. Study-level information: A prior analysis found 117 million unique TCR beta sequences from 150 million to 200 million T cells. General observations from the study: DRB1 had the most TCR associations and HLA-C the fewest, a later analysis found, with rates varying by HLA locus. Published work reported that the classifier diagnosed cytomegalovirus status with high specificity and sensitivity. Cytomegalovirus association was assigned to about 180 TCR beta chains.

Deletions cut 8 bases from V and 8 bases from J, with 15 bases between. CDR3 length: 13 amino acids. Per germline, CDR1 KGHSH and CDR2 LQKENI. The sequence was obtained from a man aged 35 to 55 in good health and CMV-seronegative. The V and J genes are TRBV18 and TRBJ1-4; perhaps TRBD1 as D (5 bases). The sample comprised PBMCs. The CDR3 DNA reads as TGTGCCAGCCGCGGGAGTTCAGGGGAAAAACTGTTTTTT. This codes for CASRGSSGEKLFF.